The 32 T cell receptor beta chains presented below share a single source sample, sequenced in a study of vaccination and CD4 T cells after COVID-19. Researchers used the Oncomine TCR Beta short-read assay to sequence DNA from cultured CD4+ T cells. TCRdb reanalysed the PCR reads using MiXCR and keeps one entry per CDR3 protein. Of 7,600 or so distinct CDR3 sequences in the sample, around two fifths were seen once. The treatment was: roughly 11-day PBMC culture with coronavirus spike peptide pools or control peptides (ViraFEST assay). It was before the COVID-19 pandemic (2011-2018) that the unexposed donor's CD4+ T cells were collected. These TCRs are of unknown antigen specificity. Sequencing was performed on CD4+ T cells from blood, cultured in vitro. The receptors come from a human donor in good health.

J is TRBJ1-1 and V is TRBV7-9; D gene unclear. Germline V CDR1 and CDR2: SEHNR, FQNEAQ (reference sequence). The CDR3 has 15 amino acids. V was clipped by 0 bases and J by 4 bases, with 12 bases between them. The CDR3 loop is CASSLALTRGTEAFF. CDR3 nucleotides: TGTGCCAGCAGCTTAGCGCTGACCCGAGGCACTGAAGCTTTCTTT. Looking up the rest from reference TRBV7-9 and TRBJ1-1 gives the full variable domain: DTGVSQNPRHKITKRGQNVTFRCDPISEHNRLYWYRQTLGQGPEFLTYFQNEAQLEKSRLLSDRFSAERPKGSFSTLEIQRTEQGDSAMYLCASSLALTRGTEAFFGQGTRLTVV.

CDR3 DNA: TGTGCCAGCAGGATGTTGGGGGCCCAGCATTTT. Its translation: CASRMLGAQHF. The chain couples TRBV28 to TRBJ1-5; a weak D match, TRBD1 (5 bases). In germline, CDR1 is MDHEN, CDR2 SYDVKM. CDR3 length: 11 residues. Trimming cost V 6 bases and J 11 bases, with 11 bases left between them.

The chain has TRBV5-4 and TRBJ2-3, with D hard to call. The CDR3 has 13 amino acids. V was clipped by 5 bases and J by 0 bases, with 7 bases between them. CDR1 and CDR2 (germline): SGHNT, YYREEE (reference sequence). The CDR3 region is CASRNQSTDTQYF. In DNA form, the CDR3 reads TGTGCCAGCAGGAATCAGAGCACAGATACGCAGTATTTT.

This clonotype was recorded a few times. The V gene is TRBV12-3 or TRBV12-4, the J gene TRBJ1-6; D possibly corresponds to TRBD1 (5 bases). The CDR3 runs 13 residues. V shed 3 bases and J shed 9 bases, with 9 bases lying between them. The CDR3 DNA reads as TGTGCCAGCAGTTTGAGGGGCGGTTCACCCCTCCACTTT. Protein product: CASSLRGGSPLHF.

This chain links TRBV7-9 with TRBJ1-4; no clear D gene. From germline, CDR1 is SEHNR and CDR2 FQNEAQ (reference sequence). CDR3 length: 15 amino acids. V was shortened by 3 bases and J by 6 bases, with 14 bases between the two germline ends. The CDR3 nucleotides read TGTGCCAGCAGCTTTTATTTTGCAAGTCATGAAAAACTGTTTTTT. Translating it yields CASSFYFASHEKLFF.

This clonotype was seen a handful of times. The chain links TRBV6-4 to TRBJ1-1; D not resolved. There are 15 residues in the CDR3. Looked up from germline, CDR1 is MRHNA and CDR2 is SNTAGT. V was trimmed by 2 bases and J by 1 base, leaving 11 bases between them. The CDR3 sequence: CASSDRAGTNTEAFF. In DNA form, the CDR3 reads TGTGCCAGCAGTGACCGGGCCGGAACGAACACTGAAGCTTTCTTT.

This clonotype was detected only a few times. The chain has TRBV12-3 or TRBV12-4 and TRBJ1-2; 7 bases align to TRBD1. Germline trimming cut 5 bases from V and 1 base from J; bases unmatched to any gene: 7. This CDR3 comprises 15 residues. The CDR3 bases are TGTGCCAGCAGTCCATGGACAGGTCTTAACTATGGCTACACCTTC. Translated, it gives CASSPWTGLNYGYTF.

The rearrangement uses TRBV30 and TRBJ2-7; weak D call: TRBD1 (5 bases). The CDR3 contains 15 residues. V was trimmed by 0 bases and J by 6 bases, leaving 18 bases between them. Per the germline V gene, CDR1 is GTSNPN and CDR2 is SVGIG (reference sequence). CDR3 sequence: CAWSVGVLGLGEQYF. CDR3 sequence (DNA): TGTGCCTGGAGTGTAGGGGTTTTGGGGTTGGGCGAGCAGTACTTC.

The chain joins TRBV19 to TRBJ2-7; 8 bases line up with TRBD2. The CDR3 extends over 15 amino acids. The junction had 5 bases not matched to a gene; V was cut back by 2 bases and J by 2 bases. Germline V gene sequence: CDR1 LNHDA, CDR2 SQIVND (reference sequence). CDR3 DNA sequence: TGTGCCAGTAGTATAATAGCGGGACAAGCCTACGAGCAGTACTTC. Protein product: CASSIIAGQAYEQYF. The variable domain in full, with the rest retrieved from reference TRBV19 and TRBJ2-7, is DGGITQSPKYLFRKEGQNVTLSCEQNLNHDAMYWYRQDPGQGLRLIYYSQIVNDFQKGDIAEGYSVSREKKESFPLTVTSAQKNPTAFYLCASSIIAGQAYEQYFGPGTRLTVT.

J is TRBJ2-5 and V is TRBV12-3 or TRBV12-4; D not certain. The V and J ends lost 4 bases and 5 bases respectively, with 11 bases between them. CDR3 length: 13 residues. CDR3 amino acids: CASSWDSRETQYF. The CDR3, as DNA: TGTGCCAGCAGTTGGGATTCGAGGGAGACCCAGTACTTC.

The J gene is TRBJ2-4, the V gene TRBV10-2; perhaps TRBD2 as D (5 bases). Germline CDR1 WSHSY, CDR2 SAAADI. CDR3 size: 17 residues. V lost 1 base and J 6 bases, leaving 19 bases between the germline ends. CDR3 nucleotides: TGCGCCAGCAGTGAGTATGTGGGAGCTAGCTATGGAAACATTCAGTACTTC. It is translated as CASSEYVGASYGNIQYF.

The gene calls are TRBV10-2 and TRBJ2-1; TRBD2 matches 8 bases. The CDR3 has 14 amino acids. Germline CDR1 and CDR2: WSHSY and SAAADI. V lost 4 bases to trimming and J lost 3 bases; unmatched junction nucleotides: 2. CDR3 in amino acids: CASSAGTSYNEQFF. The CDR3 DNA reads as TGCGCCAGCAGTGCCGGGACTAGCTACAATGAGCAGTTCTTC.

V usage is TRBV6-1 and J usage is TRBJ2-2; D remains unclear. Germline V gene sequence: CDR1 MNHNS, CDR2 SASEGT. This CDR3 is 15 amino acids long. Between the trimmed V and J ends, which lost 8 bases and 3 bases, there was a span of 16 bases. The DNA of the CDR3 is TGTGCCAGCGGGTGGCAGGACCCCTACACCGGGGAGCTGTTTTTT. This sequence encodes CASGWQDPYTGELFF.

The sample holds a few counts of this clonotype. The gene calls are TRBV29-1 and TRBJ2-7; 9 bases align to TRBD2. The germline V gene has CDR1 SQVTM and CDR2 ANQGSEA. J lost 4 bases, V lost 5 bases, and 12 bases had no gene match. The CDR3 contains 15 residues. For the CDR3, the DNA is TGCAGCGTTTATGGGTCTAGCGGGGTTTCTTACGAGCAGTACTTC. Translating it yields CSVYGSSGVSYEQYF.

This clonotype was found a few times. V is TRBV10-2 and J is TRBJ1-5; D gene unclear. Germline V gene sequence: CDR1 WSHSY, CDR2 SAAADI. The CDR3 contains 15 residues. Trimming pared 0 bases from V and 7 bases from J, leaving 13 bases between. This chain's CDR3 is CASSESFGSEQPQHF. The CDR3, as DNA: TGCGCCAGCAGTGAGTCGTTTGGCAGTGAACAGCCCCAGCATTTT.

The chain recombines TRBV6-1 with TRBJ2-3; 13 nucleotides align to TRBD2. V was pared by 6 bases and J by 4 bases, with 4 bases of the junction left unmatched. Germline V gene lookup returns CDR1 MNHNS and CDR2 SASEGT. CDR3 length: 15 residues. Written as DNA, the CDR3 is TGTGCCAGCAGACATACTAGCGGGGGGGCAGATACGCAGTATTTT. It translates to CASRHTSGGADTQYF.

This clonotype came up a few times. The chain couples TRBV7-6 to TRBJ2-7, with TRBD1 matching over 8 bases. J lost 3 bases, V lost 5 bases, and 21 bases had no gene match. The length of the CDR3 is 19 residues. From germline, CDR1 is SGHVS and CDR2 FNYEAQ. The CDR3 reads CASSQRPNLRGDRIYEQYF. The CDR3 coding sequence is TGTGCCAGCAGCCAACGACCGAATCTCAGAGGGGACAGGATCTACGAGCAGTACTTC. Variable domain in full (rest from reference TRBV7-6 and TRBJ2-7): GAGVSQSPRYKVTKRGQDVALRCDPISGHVSLYWYRQALGQGPEFLTYFNYEAQQDKSGLPNDRFSAERPEGSISTLTIQRTEQRDSAMYRCASSQRPNLRGDRIYEQYFGPGTRLTVT.

J is TRBJ2-7 and V is TRBV24-1; 7 positions match TRBD1. With 9 bases clipped from V and 3 bases from J, the junction kept 10 bases outside the gene matches. This CDR3 comprises 14 residues. Germline lookup yields CDR1 KGHDR and CDR2 SFDVKD. This CDR3 is CATGPTGSIYEQYF. CDR3 coding DNA: TGTGCCACCGGCCCGACAGGGAGCATCTACGAGCAGTACTTC.

This chain connects TRBV30 to TRBJ1-6; D uncertain. V lost 4 bases to trimming and J lost 10 bases, with 8 bases between them. CDR3 length: 11 amino acids. The V gene's germline CDR1 is GTSNPN and CDR2 SVGIG (reference sequence). This CDR3 reads CAWTYGSPLHF. CDR3 in DNA: TGTGCCTGGACGTACGGGTCACCCCTCCACTTT.

A few counts support this clonotype. The CDR3 loop reads CASNKAGGVMHF. As DNA, the CDR3 is TGTGCCAGCAACAAAGCAGGGGGCGTAATGCATTTT. The genes are TRBV6-1 and TRBJ1-5; the match to TRBD1 covers 8 bases. From germline, CDR1 is MNHNS and CDR2 SASEGT. Trimming at V came to 7 bases and at J to 15 bases, leaving 11 bases not matched to a gene. The CDR3 extends over 12 amino acids.

V gene TRBV7-9 combines with J gene TRBJ2-7; D gene unclear. V shed 8 bases and J shed 4 bases, with 18 bases lying between them. The CDR3 has 14 amino acids. Germline V gene lookup returns CDR1 SEHNR and CDR2 FQNEAQ (reference sequence). CDR3 DNA: TGTGCCAGCGGCGTCGTCGGAGTAGTATACGAGCAGTACTTC. It specifies CASGVVGVVYEQYF.

This clonotype has more than one count but fewer than ten. The rearrangement joins TRBV6-2 or TRBV6-3 to TRBJ2-7; 9 bases fit TRBD2. CDR1 is MNHEY and CDR2 is SVGEGT in the germline V gene. The CDR3 is 15 amino acids. J lost 2 bases, V lost 6 bases, and 8 bases had no gene match. The CDR3 DNA follows: TGTGCCAGCAGCAGGGCGGTAGCGGGGGCCTACGAGCAGTACTTC. As protein: CASSRAVAGAYEQYF.

The sample holds a few counts of this clonotype. The rearrangement uses TRBV2 and TRBJ1-2, with D uncertain. With 7 bases removed from V and 7 bases from J, the gap between germline ends came to 16 bases. This CDR3 is 13 amino acids long. Germline lookup yields CDR1 SNHLY and CDR2 FYNNEI. The CDR3 sequence: CASIGALLAGYTF. The DNA for the CDR3 is TGTGCCAGCATTGGTGCCCTCCTCGCTGGCTACACCTTC.

This clonotype was counted a few times. The chain links TRBV7-2 to TRBJ2-3; no clear D. CDR3 length equals 12 residues. The germline V gene has CDR1 SGHTA and CDR2 FQGNSA. Trimming took off 5 bases at V and 3 bases at J, with 6 bases between the two ends. CDR3 sequence reads: CASSPTTDTQYF. DNA for the CDR3: TGTGCCAGCAGCCCAACTACAGATACGCAGTATTTT.

The chain employs TRBV20-1 and TRBJ2-7; TRBD2 agrees at 11 bases. With 7 bases clipped from V and 4 bases from J, the junction kept 9 bases outside the gene matches. CDR3 length: 14 amino acids. Germline V gene sequence: CDR1 DFQATT, CDR2 SNEGSKA (reference sequence). The CDR3 sequence: CSDRRLAGGYEQYF. The DNA of the CDR3 is TGCAGTGATAGGAGGCTAGCGGGAGGTTACGAGCAGTACTTC.

This clonotype was observed a few times. This chain connects TRBV20-1 to TRBJ1-3; D possibly corresponds to TRBD1 (5 bases). Trimming stripped 5 bases from V and 2 bases from J, with 13 bases between. Germline assignment: CDR1 DFQATT and CDR2 SNEGSKA (reference sequence). The CDR3 is made up of 14 amino acids. CDR3 coding DNA: TGCAGTGCTCCTGCCGGGGCGGCTGGAAACACCATATATTTT. Translation gives CSAPAGAAGNTIYF.

The CDR3 spells CASSLDTGFLRNQPQHF. Here the CDR3 DNA reads TGTGCCAGCAGCTTGGATACAGGTTTCCTCCGCAATCAGCCCCAGCATTTT. The chain carries TRBV7-2 and TRBJ1-5, with D possibly matching TRBD1 (5 bases). CDR1 SGHTA and CDR2 FQGNSA come from the germline V gene. The length of the CDR3 is 17 residues. Trimming pared 3 bases from V and 2 bases from J, leaving 17 bases between.

This clonotype occurred a few times. The V and J genes are TRBV27 and TRBJ2-3, with 11 bases that match TRBD2. Germline V gene sequence: CDR1 MNHEY, CDR2 SMNVEV (reference sequence). This CDR3 has 17 residues. Germline trimming cut 2 bases from V and 2 bases from J; bases unmatched to any gene: 6. CDR3 bases: TGTGCCAGCAGTTTAGTAGGACTAGCGGGCTACACAGATACGCAGTATTTT. Protein sequence: CASSLVGLAGYTDTQYF.

The chain links TRBV19 to TRBJ1-2; TRBD1 is a possible D gene (5 bases). The CDR3 has 15 residues. V lost 7 bases to trimming and J lost 0 bases, with 15 bases between them. Looked up from germline, CDR1 is LNHDA and CDR2 is SQIVND (reference sequence). The CDR3 DNA reads as TGTGCCAGTACTGGCCGGGACGTCTCTAACTATGGCTACACCTTC. This gives the protein CASTGRDVSNYGYTF. Filled out from reference TRBV19 and TRBJ1-2, the complete variable domain reads DGGITQSPKYLFRKEGQNVTLSCEQNLNHDAMYWYRQDPGQGLRLIYYSQIVNDFQKGDIAEGYSVSREKKESFPLTVTSAQKNPTAFYLCASTGRDVSNYGYTFGSGTRLTVV.

Notes on this clonotype: Germline is not matched at one junction end, which may reflect a read error. The V and J genes are TRBV4-2 and TRBJ2-7; D remains unclear. The CDR3 contains 13 residues. Germline V CDR1 and CDR2: LGHNA, YNFKEQ. CDR3 in DNA: TGTGCCAGCAGTCAAGCCCAGAGCTACGAGCAGTACTTC. Amino acid sequence: CASSQAQSYEQYF.

This chain connects TRBV4-1 to TRBJ1-6, with D perhaps TRBD1 (6 bases). Germline CDR1 is MGHRA and CDR2 is YSYEKL. CDR3 size: 15 residues. Deletions cut 4 bases from V and 5 bases from J, with 12 bases between. This CDR3 reads CASSRRDTDNSPLHF. In DNA form, the CDR3 reads TGCGCCAGCAGCCGCCGGGACACCGATAATTCACCCCTCCACTTT.

In its sample, this clonotype was seen a few times. V and J are TRBV5-1 and TRBJ2-7; D gene unclear. The CDR3 loop spans 10 amino acids. Trimming removed 4 bases at V and 9 bases at J, with 8 bases between. The germline gives CDR1 SGHRS, CDR2 YFSETQ. CDR3 in DNA: TGCGCCAGCAGCCCCTCTCTGCAGTACTTC. Amino acids: CASSPSLQYF.